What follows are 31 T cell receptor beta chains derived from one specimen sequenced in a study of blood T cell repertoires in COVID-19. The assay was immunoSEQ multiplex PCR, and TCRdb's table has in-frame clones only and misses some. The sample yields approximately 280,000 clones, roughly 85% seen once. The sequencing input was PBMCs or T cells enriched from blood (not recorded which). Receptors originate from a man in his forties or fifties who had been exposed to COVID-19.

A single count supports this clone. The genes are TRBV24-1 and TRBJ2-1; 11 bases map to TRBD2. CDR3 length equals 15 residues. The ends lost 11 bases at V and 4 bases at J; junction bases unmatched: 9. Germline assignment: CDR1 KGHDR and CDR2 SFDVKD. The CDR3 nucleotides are TGTGCCATTTCCGGGACTAGCGGAGAGTACAATGAGCAGTTCTTC. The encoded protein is CAISGTSGEYNEQFF.

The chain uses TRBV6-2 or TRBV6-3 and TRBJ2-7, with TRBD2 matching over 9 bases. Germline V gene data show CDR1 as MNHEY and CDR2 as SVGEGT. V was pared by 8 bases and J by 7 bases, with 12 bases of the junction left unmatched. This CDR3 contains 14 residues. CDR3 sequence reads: CASRLGPGLAEQYF. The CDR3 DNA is TGTGCCAGCCGCCTCGGTCCGGGACTAGCAGAGCAGTACTTC.

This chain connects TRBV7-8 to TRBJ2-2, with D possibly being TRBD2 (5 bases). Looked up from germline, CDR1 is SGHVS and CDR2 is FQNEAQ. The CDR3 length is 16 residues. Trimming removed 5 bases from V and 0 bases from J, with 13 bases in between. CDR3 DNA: TGTGCCAGCAGCCACTATAGCGTAGCGAACACCGGGGAGCTGTTTTTT. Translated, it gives CASSHYSVANTGELFF. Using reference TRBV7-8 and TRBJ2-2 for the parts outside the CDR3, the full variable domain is GAGVSQSPRYKVAKRGQDVALRCDPISGHVSLFWYQQALGQGPEFLTYFQNEAQLDKSGLPSDRFFAERPEGSVSTLKIQRTQQEDSAVYLCASSHYSVANTGELFFGEGSRLTVL.

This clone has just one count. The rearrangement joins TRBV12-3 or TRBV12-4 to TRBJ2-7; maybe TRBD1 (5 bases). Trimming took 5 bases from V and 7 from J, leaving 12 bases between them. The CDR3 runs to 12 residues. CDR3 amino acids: CASSQGFGEQYF. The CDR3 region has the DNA TGTGCCAGCAGTCAGGGTTTCGGAGAGCAGTACTTC.

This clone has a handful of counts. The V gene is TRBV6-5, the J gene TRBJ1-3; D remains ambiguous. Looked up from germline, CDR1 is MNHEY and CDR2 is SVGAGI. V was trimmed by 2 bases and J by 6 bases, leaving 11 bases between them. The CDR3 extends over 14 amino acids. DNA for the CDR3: TGTGCCAGCAGTTACGGCAGGCTAGCAAACACCATATATTTT. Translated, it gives CASSYGRLANTIYF.

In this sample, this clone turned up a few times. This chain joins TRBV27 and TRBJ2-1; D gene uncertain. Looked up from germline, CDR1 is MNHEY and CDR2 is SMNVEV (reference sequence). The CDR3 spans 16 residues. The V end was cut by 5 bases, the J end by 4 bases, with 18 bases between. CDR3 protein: CASSLTSVLEYNEQFF. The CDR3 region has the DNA TGTGCCAGCAGTCTTACCTCCGTTCTAGAGTACAATGAGCAGTTCTTC.

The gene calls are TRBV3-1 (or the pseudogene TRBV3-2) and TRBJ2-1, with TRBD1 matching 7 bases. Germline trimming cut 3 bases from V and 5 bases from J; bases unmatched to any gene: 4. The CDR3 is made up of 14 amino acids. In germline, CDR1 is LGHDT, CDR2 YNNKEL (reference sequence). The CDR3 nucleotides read TGTGCCAGCAGCCAGTCAGGGACAGACAATGAGCAGTTCTTC. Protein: CASSQSGTDNEQFF.

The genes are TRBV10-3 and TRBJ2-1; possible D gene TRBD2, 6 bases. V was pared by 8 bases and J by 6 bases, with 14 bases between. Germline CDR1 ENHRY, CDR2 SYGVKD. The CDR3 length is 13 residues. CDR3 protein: CAIGPSVGNEQFF. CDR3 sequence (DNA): TGTGCCATCGGACCTAGCGTAGGCAATGAGCAGTTCTTC.

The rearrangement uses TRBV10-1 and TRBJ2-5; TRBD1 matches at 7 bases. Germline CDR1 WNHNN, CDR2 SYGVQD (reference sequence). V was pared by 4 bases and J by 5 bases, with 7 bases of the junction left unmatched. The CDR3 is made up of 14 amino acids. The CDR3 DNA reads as TGCGCCAGCAGTGTTGAGGGGGCTCTGGAGACCCAGTACTTC. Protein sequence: CASSVEGALETQYF.

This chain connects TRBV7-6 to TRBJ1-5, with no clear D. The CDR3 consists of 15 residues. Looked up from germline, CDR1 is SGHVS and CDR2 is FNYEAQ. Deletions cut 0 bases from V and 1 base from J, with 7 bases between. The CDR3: CASSLAPYSNQPQHF. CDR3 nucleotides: TGTGCCAGCAGCTTAGCACCCTACAGCAATCAGCCCCAGCATTTT.

CDR3 sequence: CASSPAYHSGTGVTEAFF. The CDR3 DNA follows: TGTGCCAGCAGCCCAGCCTACCATTCCGGGACAGGGGTCACTGAAGCTTTCTTT. V usage is TRBV7-9 and J usage is TRBJ1-1; 10 nucleotides line up with TRBD1. From germline, CDR1 is SEHNR and CDR2 FQNEAQ (reference sequence). V trimming: 5 bases; J trimming: 4 bases; junction bases outside the gene matches: 16. There are 18 residues in the CDR3.

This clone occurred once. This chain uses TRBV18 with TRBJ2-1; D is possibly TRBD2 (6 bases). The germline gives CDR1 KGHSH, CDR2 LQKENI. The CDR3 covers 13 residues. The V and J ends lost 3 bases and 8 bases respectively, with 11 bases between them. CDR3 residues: CASSPPGVDEQFF. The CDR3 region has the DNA TGTGCCAGCTCACCCCCGGGGGTGGATGAGCAGTTCTTC. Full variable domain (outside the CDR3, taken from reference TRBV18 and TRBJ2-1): NAGVMQNPRHLVRRRGQEARLRCSPMKGHSHVYWYRQLPEEGLKFMVYLQKENIIDESGMPKERFSAEFPKEGPSILRIQQVVRGDSAAYFCASSPPGVDEQFFGPGTRLTVL.

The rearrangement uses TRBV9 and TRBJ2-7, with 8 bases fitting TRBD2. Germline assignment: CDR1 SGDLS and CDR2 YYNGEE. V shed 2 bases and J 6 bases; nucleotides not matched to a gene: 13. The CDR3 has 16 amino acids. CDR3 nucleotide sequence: TGTGCCAGCAGCGTCTGGGATAGCGGGGCGACTACCGAGCAGTACTTC. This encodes CASSVWDSGATTEQYF.

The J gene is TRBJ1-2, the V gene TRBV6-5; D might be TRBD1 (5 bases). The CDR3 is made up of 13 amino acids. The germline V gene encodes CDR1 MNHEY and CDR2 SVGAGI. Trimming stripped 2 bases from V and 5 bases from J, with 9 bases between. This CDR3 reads CASSYVGTYGYTF. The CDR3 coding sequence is TGTGCCAGCAGTTACGTTGGGACTTATGGCTACACCTTC.

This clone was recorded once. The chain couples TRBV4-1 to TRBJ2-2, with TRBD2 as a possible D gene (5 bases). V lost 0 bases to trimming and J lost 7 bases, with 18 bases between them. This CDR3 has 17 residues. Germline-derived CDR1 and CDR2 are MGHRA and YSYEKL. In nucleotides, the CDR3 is TGCGCCAGCAGCCAAGATAGGCGGAGGACTTCTATCGGGGAGCTGTTTTTT. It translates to CASSQDRRRTSIGELFF.

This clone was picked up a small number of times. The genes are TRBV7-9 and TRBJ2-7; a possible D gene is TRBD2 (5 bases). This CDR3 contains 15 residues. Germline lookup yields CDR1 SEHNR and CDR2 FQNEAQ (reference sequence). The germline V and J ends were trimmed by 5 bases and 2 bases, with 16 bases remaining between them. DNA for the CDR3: TGTGCCAGCAGCGGGCGGGTAAGCCCCACCTACGAGCAGTACTTC. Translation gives CASSGRVSPTYEQYF.

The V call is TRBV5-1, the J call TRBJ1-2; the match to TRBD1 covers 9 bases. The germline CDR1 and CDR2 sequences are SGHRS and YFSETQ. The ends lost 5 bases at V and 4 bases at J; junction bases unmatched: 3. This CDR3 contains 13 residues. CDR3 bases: TGCGCCAGCAGTGAGACAGGGGGCTATGGCTACACCTTC. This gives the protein CASSETGGYGYTF.

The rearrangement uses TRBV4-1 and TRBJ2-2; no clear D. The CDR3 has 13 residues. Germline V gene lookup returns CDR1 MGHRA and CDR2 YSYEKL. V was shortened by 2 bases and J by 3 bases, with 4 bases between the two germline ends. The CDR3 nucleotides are TGCGCCAGCAGCCAACCCTACACCGGGGAGCTGTTTTTT. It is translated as CASSQPYTGELFF.

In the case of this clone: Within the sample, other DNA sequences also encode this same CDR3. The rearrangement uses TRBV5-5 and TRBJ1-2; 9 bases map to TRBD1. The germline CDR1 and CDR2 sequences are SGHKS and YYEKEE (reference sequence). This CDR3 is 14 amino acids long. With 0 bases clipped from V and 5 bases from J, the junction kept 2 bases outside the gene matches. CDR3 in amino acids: CASSLGGQGYGYTF. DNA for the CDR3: TGTGCCAGCAGCTTGGGCGGACAGGGGTATGGCTACACCTTC.

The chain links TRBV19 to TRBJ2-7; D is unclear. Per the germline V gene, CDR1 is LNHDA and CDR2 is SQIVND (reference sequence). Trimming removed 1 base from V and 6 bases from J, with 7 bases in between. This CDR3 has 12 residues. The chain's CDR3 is CASSIAGLEQYF. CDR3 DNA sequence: TGTGCCAGTAGTATAGCGGGTCTCGAGCAGTACTTC.

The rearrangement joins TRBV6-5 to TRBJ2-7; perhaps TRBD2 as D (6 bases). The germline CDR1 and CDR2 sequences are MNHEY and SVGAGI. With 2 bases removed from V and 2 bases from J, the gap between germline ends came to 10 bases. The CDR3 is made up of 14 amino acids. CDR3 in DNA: TGTGCCAGCAGTTACGGCGGGACCCCCTACGAGCAGTACTTC. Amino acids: CASSYGGTPYEQYF.

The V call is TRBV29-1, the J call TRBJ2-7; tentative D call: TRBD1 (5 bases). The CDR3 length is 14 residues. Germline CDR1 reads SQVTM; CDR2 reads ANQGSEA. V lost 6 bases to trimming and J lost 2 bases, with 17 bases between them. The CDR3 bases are TGCAGCGTCCTACTCCACAGGACCCCCTACGAGCAGTACTTC. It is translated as CSVLLHRTPYEQYF.

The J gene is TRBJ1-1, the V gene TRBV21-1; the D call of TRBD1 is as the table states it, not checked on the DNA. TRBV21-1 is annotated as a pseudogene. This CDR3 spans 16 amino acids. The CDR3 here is CASSKGARTGGTEAFF. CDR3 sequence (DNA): TGTGCCAGCAGCAAAGGGGCCCGGACAGGGGGAACTGAAGCTTTCTTT.

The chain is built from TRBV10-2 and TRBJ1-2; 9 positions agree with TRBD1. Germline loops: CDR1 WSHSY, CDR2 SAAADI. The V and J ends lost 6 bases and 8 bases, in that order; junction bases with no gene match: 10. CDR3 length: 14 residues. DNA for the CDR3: TGCGCCAGCAGGGAAACCGGGACAGGGTACGGCTACACCTTC. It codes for CASRETGTGYGYTF.

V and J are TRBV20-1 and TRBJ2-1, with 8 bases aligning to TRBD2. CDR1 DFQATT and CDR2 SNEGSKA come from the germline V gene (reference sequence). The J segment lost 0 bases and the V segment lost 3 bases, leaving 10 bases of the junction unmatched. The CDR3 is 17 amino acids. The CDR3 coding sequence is TGCAGTGCTAGTCGGCTAGCGGGCCAAAGCTCCTACAATGAGCAGTTCTTC. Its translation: CSASRLAGQSSYNEQFF.

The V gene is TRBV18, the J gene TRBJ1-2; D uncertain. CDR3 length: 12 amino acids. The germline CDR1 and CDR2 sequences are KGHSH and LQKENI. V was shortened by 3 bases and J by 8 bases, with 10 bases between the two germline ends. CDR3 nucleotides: TGTGCCAGCTCACCGGAGGGTTACGGCTACACCTTC. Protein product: CASSPEGYGYTF.

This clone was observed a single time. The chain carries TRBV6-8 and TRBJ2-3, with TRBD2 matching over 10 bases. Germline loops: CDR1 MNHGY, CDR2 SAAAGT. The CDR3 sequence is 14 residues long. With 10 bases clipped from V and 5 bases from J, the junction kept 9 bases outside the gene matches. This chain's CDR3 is CATSTSGKQDTQYF. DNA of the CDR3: TGTGCCACCTCTACTAGCGGGAAACAAGATACGCAGTATTTT.

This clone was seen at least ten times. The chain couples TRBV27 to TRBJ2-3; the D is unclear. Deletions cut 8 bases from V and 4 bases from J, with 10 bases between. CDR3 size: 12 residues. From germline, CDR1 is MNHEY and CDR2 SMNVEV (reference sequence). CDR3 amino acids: CASGARPDTQYF. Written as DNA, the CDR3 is TGTGCCAGCGGAGCCCGTCCAGATACGCAGTATTTT.

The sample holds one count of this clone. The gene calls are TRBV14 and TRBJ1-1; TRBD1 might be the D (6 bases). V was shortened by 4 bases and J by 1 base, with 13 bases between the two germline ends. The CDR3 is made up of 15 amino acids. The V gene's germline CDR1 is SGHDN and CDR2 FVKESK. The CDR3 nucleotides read TGTGCCAGCAGCCTCCTGGACAGACGGAACACTGAAGCTTTCTTT. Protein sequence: CASSLLDRRNTEAFF.

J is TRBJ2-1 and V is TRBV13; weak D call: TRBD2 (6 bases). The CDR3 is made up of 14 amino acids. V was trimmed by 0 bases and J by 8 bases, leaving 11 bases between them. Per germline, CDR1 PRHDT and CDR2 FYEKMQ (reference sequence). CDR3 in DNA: TGTGCCAGCAGCTTAGGCCGGAGGGGCCATGAGCAGTTCTTC. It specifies CASSLGRRGHEQFF.

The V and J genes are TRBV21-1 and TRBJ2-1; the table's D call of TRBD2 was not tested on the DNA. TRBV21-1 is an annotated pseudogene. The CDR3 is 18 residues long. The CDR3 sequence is CASSISNVGGFSYNEQFF. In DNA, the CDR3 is TGTGCCAGCAGCATTTCGAATGTAGGCGGGTTCTCCTACAATGAGCAGTTCTTC.